The subject of this entry is one T cell receptor (beta chain). The Seattle site enrolled patients during active infection and followed them longitudinally. Study processing details: Cell counts per sample came from amplifying reference gene primers. The data were produced by immunoSEQ multiplex PCR, yet TCRdb's version contains in-frame clones alone and is incomplete. Clonal size and the V and J genes are those of that table, whereas D and trimming came from the DNA. The sample comprises some 240,000 clones, roughly 76% of which are singletons, and around 7% rests with the top ten. These data belong to a study of blood T cell repertoires in COVID-19. Across the study: Acute and convalescent COVID-19 specimens originated in the United States, Italy and Spain. T cells, B-cell-depleted T cells, or PBMCs supplied cDNA or gDNA.

This clonotype was sampled from a woman of 80 years or more with COVID-19, enrolled during active disease. Sequencing input: peripheral blood.

CDR3 sequence: CASTSGEGAQETQYF. The CDR3, as DNA: TGTGCCAGCACCTCAGGCGAGGGGGCGCAGGAGACCCAGTACTTC. The chain uses TRBV25-1 and TRBJ2-5; 7 bases line up with TRBD1. This CDR3 is built from 15 residues. CDR1 is MGHDK and CDR2 is SYGVNS in the germline V gene. Trimming at V came to 7 bases and at J to 5 bases, leaving 13 bases not matched to a gene.